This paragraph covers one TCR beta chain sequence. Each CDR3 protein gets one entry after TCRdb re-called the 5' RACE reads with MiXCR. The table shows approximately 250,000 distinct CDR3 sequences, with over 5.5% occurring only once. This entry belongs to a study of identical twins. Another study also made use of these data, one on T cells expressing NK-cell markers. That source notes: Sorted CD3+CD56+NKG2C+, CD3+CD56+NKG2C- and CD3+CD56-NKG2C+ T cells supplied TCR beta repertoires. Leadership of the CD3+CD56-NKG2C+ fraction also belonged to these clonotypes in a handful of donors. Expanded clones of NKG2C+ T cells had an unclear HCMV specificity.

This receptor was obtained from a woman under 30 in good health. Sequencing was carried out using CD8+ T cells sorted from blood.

The chain's CDR3 is CASSLGWAGEDTQYF. The CDR3, as DNA: TGCGCCAGCAGCTTAGGTTGGGCGGGAGAAGATACGCAGTATTTT. This sequence joins TRBV5-1 and TRBJ2-3; 7 bases map to TRBD2. Germline CDR1 and CDR2: SGHRS and YFSETQ. The CDR3 covers 15 residues. The V and J ends lost 2 bases and 5 bases, in that order; junction bases with no gene match: 8.